A selection of T cell receptor beta chains follows, all from one sample in a study of T cells in Graves' hyperthyroidism and ophthalmopathy. Via MiXCR, TCRdb re-called the multiplex PCR reads, giving one row per CDR3 protein. This table has approximately 150,000 distinct CDR3 sequences, approximately 9% appearing once. Sequencing was performed on blood. The receptors stem from a woman aged 18-29 years with Graves' hyperthyroidism that later progressed to Graves' ophthalmopathy. CDR3s include the opening cysteine and the closing phenylalanine or tryptophan. The size of a clone is reported for some rows only, either as once, few or many, or as a class for expanded clones.

abundance | j_gene | v_gene | CDR3aa
few | TRBJ2-2 | TRBV4-2 | CASSQVDPMNTGELFF
many | TRBJ2-1 | TRBV11-2 | CASNPAWGESHNEQFF
many | TRBJ2-1 | TRBV5-1 | CASSRTGTNLGQFF
many | TRBJ1-2 | TRBV29-1 | CSVVTGENNYGYTF
many | TRBJ1-1 | TRBV20-1 | CSAPVRRDTEAFF
many | TRBJ2-5 | TRBV2 | CASKVRSGYLETQYF
NA | TRBJ2-1 | TRBV4-2 | CASSQGGSHHEQFF
NA | TRBJ2-5 | TRBV15 | CATSRGSQETQYF
NA | TRBJ2-5 | TRBV18 | CTSSQDNQETQYF
many | TRBJ1-5 | TRBV27 | CASSDGTDSNQPQHF
NA | TRBJ2-3 | TRBV24-1 | CATSETGSDTQYF
many | TRBJ2-1 | TRBV24-1 | CATSAGSSYNEQFF
many | TRBJ2-3 | TRBV3-1 | CASSPSPGLAGLEDTQYF
many | TRBJ1-5 | TRBV20-1 | CSARERGHQPQHF
many | TRBJ1-1 | TRBV19 | CASSIGTVNSGTEAFF